One sample yielded the 18 T cell receptor beta chains listed below, sequenced in a study of blood T cell repertoires in COVID-19. TCRdb keeps only in-frame clones here, not all; method: immunoSEQ multiplex PCR. The sample lists fewer than 250,000 clones, roughly nine tenths seen once, with around 1.1% in the top ten. The source material was peripheral blood. Every receptor here comes from a man aged 30 to 45 with acute or convalescent COVID-19.

The rearrangement joins TRBV11-2 to TRBJ1-2; 8 positions agree with TRBD1. Germline V CDR1 and CDR2: SGHAT, FQNNGV. Germline trimming cut 5 bases from V and 5 bases from J; bases unmatched to any gene: 4. The CDR3 is 13 amino acids. The CDR3 sequence: CASSPDRAYGYTF. The DNA for the CDR3 is TGTGCCAGCAGCCCGGACAGGGCTTATGGCTACACCTTC.

This clone was counted a few times. Other nucleotide sequences from this sample produce the same CDR3. The chain has TRBV7-2 and TRBJ1-6; TRBD1 matches 8 bases. J was trimmed by 7 bases and V by 0 bases; bases with no gene match: 2. Germline CDR1 and CDR2: SGHTA and FQGNSA. This CDR3 comprises 15 residues. The CDR3 reads CASSLAQGVNSPLHF. CDR3 sequence (DNA): TGTGCCAGCAGCTTAGCACAGGGGGTGAATTCACCCCTCCACTTT.

This rearrangement joins TRBV5-1 to TRBJ1-3; 7 nucleotides match TRBD1. Trimming removed 4 bases from V and 0 bases from J; junction bases left unmatched: 7. From germline, CDR1 is SGHRS and CDR2 YFSETQ. The CDR3 contains 16 residues. CDR3 protein: CASSPGGLPSGNTIYF. In DNA, the CDR3 is TGCGCCAGCAGCCCAGGGGGGCTCCCCTCTGGAAACACCATATATTTT.

The chain carries TRBV5-8 and TRBJ2-4; weak D call: TRBD1 (5 bases). In germline, CDR1 is SGHTS, CDR2 YDEGEE. The CDR3 runs 14 residues. Trimming shortened V by 0 bases and J by 7 bases, and 11 bases separated the two germline ends. The CDR3 reads CASSLEGQINIQYF. CDR3 DNA: TGTGCCAGCAGCTTGGAGGGGCAGATCAACATTCAGTACTTC.

The chain has TRBV11-2 and TRBJ1-3; D not certain. Per the germline V gene, CDR1 is SGHAT and CDR2 is FQNNGV. The CDR3 consists of 15 residues. V lost 4 bases and J 0 bases, leaving 10 bases between the germline ends. CDR3 protein: CASSSSGNSGNTIYF. CDR3 DNA sequence: TGTGCCAGCAGCTCGTCGGGGAACTCTGGAAACACCATATATTTT.

This chain links TRBV28 with TRBJ2-7, with TRBD1 identical over 10 bases. Germline V lookup: CDR1 MDHEN, CDR2 SYDVKM. The length of the CDR3 is 14 residues. Losses at the gene ends were 3 bases for V and 3 bases for J; bases not matched to a gene: 2. DNA of the CDR3: TGTGCCAGCAGTTTCGACAGGGGGCACTACGAGCAGTACTTC. Its translation is CASSFDRGHYEQYF.

The CDR3 region is CAWSRGHFYTF. The CDR3 coding sequence is TGTGCCTGGAGCCGGGGACATTTCTACACCTTC. V is TRBV30 and J is TRBJ1-2; D might be TRBD1 (6 bases). The CDR3 extends over 11 amino acids. Trimming shortened V by 3 bases and J by 10 bases, and 12 bases separated the two germline ends. Germline CDR1 reads GTSNPN; CDR2 reads SVGIG (reference sequence). The complete variable domain, with remaining parts taken from reference TRBV30 and TRBJ1-2, reads SQTIHQWPATLVQPVGSPLSLECTVEGTSNPNLYWYRQAAGRGLQLLFYSVGIGQISSEVPQNLSASRPQDRQFILSSKKLLLSDSGFYLCAWSRGHFYTFGSGTRLTVV.

This chain joins TRBV28 and TRBJ1-5; D may be TRBD1 (6 bases). The V end lost 5 bases, the J end lost 0 bases, and 11 bases lay between the germline ends. The CDR3 spans 15 residues. Germline CDR1 MDHEN, CDR2 SYDVKM. The CDR3: CASSPPQGSNQPQHF. The CDR3 DNA reads TGTGCCAGCAGTCCCCCACAGGGTAGCAATCAGCCCCAGCATTTT.

This clone was seen a single time. V is TRBV28 and J is TRBJ1-6, with D possibly being TRBD1 (6 bases). Per the germline V gene, CDR1 is MDHEN and CDR2 is SYDVKM. V was pared by 5 bases and J by 11 bases, with 16 bases between. CDR3 length equals 14 residues. CDR3 in DNA: TGTGCCAGCAGTGACAGGATCGGGGCGACACCCCTCCACTTT. Its protein product is CASSDRIGATPLHF.

V gene TRBV15 combines with J gene TRBJ1-4, with unresolved D. Germline V CDR1 and CDR2: LNHNV, YYDKDF (reference sequence). The V gene lost 1 base and the J gene lost 0 bases, with 9 bases spanning the gap. The CDR3 length is 16 residues. CDR3: CATSRVPVSTNEKLFF. The CDR3 DNA sequence: TGTGCCACCAGCAGAGTGCCAGTTTCAACTAATGAAAAACTGTTTTTT.

This clone has only a few counts. V and J are TRBV7-9 and TRBJ1-5; 8 nucleotides align to TRBD1. CDR3 size: 15 residues. The trim removed 4 bases at V and 4 bases at J, leaving 6 bases unmatched. The V gene's germline CDR1 is SEHNR and CDR2 FQNEAQ (reference sequence). DNA of the CDR3: TGTGCCAGCAGCTCCGGACAGGGAATAAATCAGCCCCAGCATTTT. Residues: CASSSGQGINQPQHF.

The V and J genes are TRBV19 and TRBJ2-5; 9 bases fit TRBD1. The CDR3 is 17 amino acids. Germline assignment: CDR1 LNHDA and CDR2 SQIVND (reference sequence). V shed 1 base, J shed 5 bases, and the junction held 11 bases outside the gene matches. CDR3 residues: CASSIGLTTGGRETQYF. DNA for the CDR3: TGTGCCAGTAGTATAGGGCTAACGACAGGGGGACGGGAGACCCAGTACTTC.

V gene TRBV5-1 combines with J gene TRBJ1-2; 10 nucleotides agree with TRBD1. The CDR3 consists of 15 residues. Per the germline V gene, CDR1 is SGHRS and CDR2 is YFSETQ. Losses at the gene ends were 2 bases for V and 7 bases for J; bases not matched to a gene: 8. For the CDR3, the DNA is TGCGCCAGCAGCTTAGGGGACAGGGGCGTCGGTGGCTACACCTTC. Encoded protein: CASSLGDRGVGGYTF.

The chain combines TRBV11-3 with TRBJ1-5; TRBD1 agrees at 10 bases. This CDR3 spans 15 amino acids. Looked up from germline, CDR1 is SGHNT and CDR2 is YENEEA. V was pared by 7 bases and J by 1 base, with 4 bases of the junction left unmatched. The CDR3 DNA reads as TGTGCCAGCACCCGGGACAGGGGCAGCAATCAGCCCCAGCATTTT. Its protein is CASTRDRGSNQPQHF.

The CDR3 DNA reads TGTGCCAGCAGTGCAGGACAGGGGTTTCCTCGGATCGATCAGCCCCAGCATTTT. Amino acids: CASSAGQGFPRIDQPQHF. The chain has TRBV6-1 and TRBJ1-5; 9 positions agree with TRBD1. V was pared by 4 bases and J by 5 bases, with 15 bases of the junction left unmatched. Germline V gene data show CDR1 as MNHNS and CDR2 as SASEGT. CDR3 length: 18 residues.

CDR3 loop: CASSQVGGGIRDTQYF. The CDR3 nucleotides read TGTGCCAGCAGCCAAGTAGGCGGGGGGATAAGAGATACGCAGTATTTT. The chain is built from TRBV3-1 (or the pseudogene TRBV3-2) and TRBJ2-3; TRBD2 aligns across 8 bases. CDR3 size: 16 residues. Unmatched junction bases numbered 8, after V lost 1 base and J lost 5 bases. Germline assignment: CDR1 LGHDT and CDR2 YNNKEL (reference sequence).

CDR3: CASSYSTQAEQFF. CDR3 coding DNA: TGTGCCAGCAGTTACTCGACGCAGGCCGAGCAGTTCTTC. This chain joins TRBV6-5 and TRBJ2-1; D not resolved. Germline V gene data show CDR1 as MNHEY and CDR2 as SVGAGI. The CDR3 is 13 amino acids. The ends were cut back, 0 bases at V and 10 bases at J, with 10 bases in the middle.

CDR3 sequence: CASSPMRGLSDTQYF. CDR3 coding DNA: TGTGCCAGCTCACCAATGCGGGGGCTGTCAGATACGCAGTATTTT. V usage is TRBV18 and J usage is TRBJ2-3, with D tentatively TRBD2 (7 bases). The CDR3 is 15 residues long. Germline V lookup: CDR1 KGHSH, CDR2 LQKENI. V lost 2 bases and J 4 bases, leaving 13 bases between the germline ends. The full variable domain, its missing parts supplied by reference TRBV18 and TRBJ2-3, is NAGVMQNPRHLVRRRGQEARLRCSPMKGHSHVYWYRQLPEEGLKFMVYLQKENIIDESGMPKERFSAEFPKEGPSILRIQQVVRGDSAAYFCASSPMRGLSDTQYFGPGTRLTVL.